Each of the 25 T cell receptor beta chains below was sequenced from the same sample in a study of CD8+CD57+ T cells in acquired aplastic anemia. Using genomic DNA as the template, TCR beta VDJ and CDR3 profiling was carried out. MiXCR, applied by TCRdb to the reads, yields one record per CDR3 protein. The sample records roughly 58,000 distinct CDR3 sequences, less than 65% being singletons. The sequencing input was sorted CD4+, CD8+, or CD8+CD57+ T cells (not recorded which) from PBMCs. All receptors derive from a human donor in good health, serving as a control.

The V gene is TRBV7-6, the J gene TRBJ2-1, with a tentative D call TRBD2 (6 bases). The V gene's germline CDR1 is SGHVS and CDR2 FNYEAQ. V gave up 8 bases and J gave up 0 bases, with 11 bases separating them. The CDR3 is 14 amino acids. In nucleotides, the CDR3 is TGTGCCAGCGGGAGGCCTTACTCCTACAATGAGCAGTTCTTC. Its protein product is CASGRPYSYNEQFF.

The chain links TRBV29-1 to TRBJ1-2; 9 bases map to TRBD1. This CDR3 contains 15 residues. From germline, CDR1 is SQVTM and CDR2 ANQGSEA. The junction had 10 bases not matched to a gene; V was cut back by 6 bases and J by 2 bases. The CDR3 is CSVQEPGTGNYGYTF. The CDR3 DNA follows: TGCAGCGTCCAGGAACCCGGGACAGGGAACTATGGCTACACCTTC. The whole variable domain, filled in from reference TRBV29-1 and TRBJ1-2, reads SAVISQKPSRDICQRGTSLTIQCQVDSQVTMMFWYRQQPGQSLTLIATANQGSEATYESGFVIDKFPISRPNLTFSTLTVSNMSPEDSSIYLCSVQEPGTGNYGYTFGSGTRLTVV.

The V call is TRBV7-6, the J call TRBJ2-7; D possibly corresponds to TRBD1 (6 bases). This CDR3 contains 14 residues. The V and J ends lost 6 bases and 6 bases respectively, with 18 bases between them. CDR1 is SGHVS and CDR2 is FNYEAQ in the germline V gene. CDR3 amino acids: CASSKLTGGREQYF. CDR3 nucleotide sequence: TGTGCCAGCAGTAAATTGACAGGTGGCCGCGAGCAGTACTTC.

The V and J genes are TRBV11-1 and TRBJ2-5, with 10 bases aligning to TRBD1. Germline loops: CDR1 SGHAT, CDR2 FQDESV (reference sequence). With 5 bases clipped from V and 7 bases from J, the junction kept 13 bases outside the gene matches. This CDR3 contains 16 residues. The CDR3 coding sequence is TGTGCCAGCAGCGCCGTGGGGACAGGGGCGATGGGGACCCAGTACTTC. It specifies CASSAVGTGAMGTQYF.

This clonotype occurred a few times. V usage is TRBV2 and J usage is TRBJ2-1; TRBD2 aligns across 13 bases. The germline CDR1 and CDR2 sequences are SNHLY and FYNNEI. J gave up 8 bases and V 4 bases, and 8 bases lay outside the gene matches. CDR3 length equals 16 residues. The CDR3 DNA reads as TGTGCCAGCAGTGGATATACTAGCGGGGGGGCCGATGAGCAGTTCTTC. It encodes CASSGYTSGGADEQFF.

This clonotype has just one count. The chain has TRBV15 and TRBJ2-6; 9 positions agree with TRBD2. The CDR3 has 17 amino acids. The germline V gene encodes CDR1 LNHNV and CDR2 YYDKDF (reference sequence). Losses at the gene ends were 2 bases for V and 0 bases for J; bases not matched to a gene: 2. DNA for the CDR3: TGTGCCACCAGCAGAATGACTAGCGGCTCTGGGGCCAACGTCCTGACTTTC. It encodes CATSRMTSGSGANVLTF.

The chain joins TRBV25-1 to TRBJ2-7; 9 bases align to TRBD2. V was pared by 6 bases and J by 4 bases, with 10 bases of the junction left unmatched. The CDR3 extends over 15 amino acids. Germline assignment: CDR1 MGHDK and CDR2 SYGVNS. CDR3 protein: CASRRWGTSRYEQYF. The DNA for the CDR3 is TGTGCCAGCAGACGGTGGGGGACTAGCCGATACGAGCAGTACTTC.

This clonotype rates as medium-sized (0.01 to 0.1%). The CDR3 nucleotides read TGTGCCAGCAGCTTAGAGGGGTTCGGCTACACCTTC. It translates to CASSLEGFGYTF. The chain carries TRBV7-9 and TRBJ1-2; the D gene is possibly TRBD1 (5 bases). Trimming took 1 base from V and 8 from J, leaving 8 bases between them. The germline gives CDR1 SEHNR, CDR2 FQNEAQ (reference sequence). The CDR3 consists of 12 residues.

This clonotype occurred many times. The rearrangement links TRBV7-4 to TRBJ2-7; TRBD2 agrees at 10 bases. The CDR3 sequence is 18 residues long. Losses at the gene ends were 7 bases for V and 3 bases for J; bases not matched to a gene: 18. Germline V gene lookup returns CDR1 SGHVT and CDR2 SQSDAQ. Here the CDR3 reads CASTPARTSGSPFYEQYF. CDR3 bases: TGTGCCAGCACCCCCGCGCGGACTAGCGGTTCTCCATTCTACGAGCAGTACTTC.

In its sample, this clonotype was seen once. The chain is built from TRBV6-1 and TRBJ1-2; unclear D gene. V lost 7 bases and J lost 4, with 13 bases in between. Germline V gene lookup returns CDR1 MNHNS and CDR2 SASEGT. The CDR3 runs to 13 residues. This chain's CDR3 is CASTSQSVYGYTF. Written as DNA, the CDR3 is TGTGCCAGCACCTCGCAGAGTGTCTATGGCTACACCTTC.

This clonotype came up a few times. The chain joins TRBV28 to TRBJ1-5; the D gene is possibly TRBD1 (5 bases). The ends were cut back, 5 bases at V and 0 bases at J, with 11 bases in the middle. The CDR3 spans 15 residues. Per germline, CDR1 MDHEN and CDR2 SYDVKM. This chain's CDR3 is CASSDGQVSNQPQHF. Written as DNA, the CDR3 is TGTGCCAGCAGTGACGGACAAGTTAGCAATCAGCCCCAGCATTTT.

This clonotype was seen ten or more times. CDR3 region: CASSHKRQGTGQPQHF. CDR3 nucleotide sequence: TGTGCCAGTAGCCATAAACGACAGGGGACCGGTCAGCCCCAGCATTTT. V is TRBV19 and J is TRBJ1-5; 8 bases are a match to TRBD1. Germline CDR1 LNHDA, CDR2 SQIVND (reference sequence). The CDR3 has 16 amino acids. V dropped 6 bases and J dropped 6; count of bases not matched to a gene: 13.

The chain is built from TRBV7-8 and TRBJ2-2, with 8 positions matching TRBD2. V lost 4 bases and J lost 3; bases outside the gene matches: 4. Germline CDR1 reads SGHVS; CDR2 reads FQNEAQ. The CDR3 length is 15 residues. In DNA, the CDR3 is TGTGCCAGCAGCTCAAGCGGGAGTGACACCGGGGAGCTGTTTTTT. Its protein product is CASSSSGSDTGELFF. Full variable domain (missing parts from reference TRBV7-8 and TRBJ2-2): GAGVSQSPRYKVAKRGQDVALRCDPISGHVSLFWYQQALGQGPEFLTYFQNEAQLDKSGLPSDRFFAERPEGSVSTLKIQRTQQEDSAVYLCASSSSGSDTGELFFGEGSRLTVL.

This clonotype was counted many times. The chain carries TRBV19 and TRBJ2-2, with 7 bases matching TRBD1. V gave up 6 bases and J gave up 0 bases; unmatched junction bases: 7. This CDR3 contains 16 residues. Germline assignment: CDR1 LNHDA and CDR2 SQIVND (reference sequence). The CDR3 coding sequence is TGTGCCAGTAGGGCCATGGACAGGCCGAACACCGGGGAGCTGTTTTTT. Protein product: CASRAMDRPNTGELFF.

The chain is built from TRBV7-2 and TRBJ2-7; 7 bases map to TRBD1. Germline lookup yields CDR1 SGHTA and CDR2 FQGNSA. J gave up 4 bases and V 1 base, and 4 bases lay outside the gene matches. This CDR3 has 14 residues. The CDR3: CASSLVGTDYEQYF. The CDR3 DNA reads TGTGCCAGCAGCTTAGTTGGGACAGATTACGAGCAGTACTTC.

Only one count was recorded for this clonotype. This rearrangement joins TRBV19 to TRBJ1-2; D perhaps matches TRBD1 (6 bases). The CDR3 is made up of 15 amino acids. Looked up from germline, CDR1 is LNHDA and CDR2 is SQIVND (reference sequence). The V end was cut by 6 bases, the J end by 2 bases, with 16 bases between. CDR3 nucleotide sequence: TGTGCCAGTAGCGTTAAAGGGGGAAGGAACTATGGCTACACCTTC. Translation: CASSVKGGRNYGYTF.

V is TRBV10-3 and J is TRBJ1-1, with a tentative D call TRBD1 (5 bases). V was pared by 6 bases and J by 5 bases, with 13 bases between. Germline CDR1 ENHRY, CDR2 SYGVKD. This CDR3 spans 13 amino acids. CDR3: CAISNDGGTEAFF. As DNA, the CDR3 is TGTGCCATCAGCAATGACGGGGGAACTGAAGCTTTCTTT.

This chain uses TRBV19 with TRBJ1-3, with D possibly TRBD1 on 6 matching bases. Germline CDR1 and CDR2: LNHDA and SQIVND (reference sequence). The CDR3 covers 15 residues. Deletions cut 8 bases from V and 1 base from J, with 15 bases between. The chain's CDR3 is CASSHPRGSGNTIYF. The CDR3 coding sequence is TGTGCCAGTTCCCATCCGAGGGGGTCTGGAAACACCATATATTTT.

The table lists this clonotype with many counts. CDR3 DNA: TGTGCCAGTACATACCGACTAGCGGGAGCCATCAATGAGCAGTTCTTC. The encoded protein is CASTYRLAGAINEQFF. The chain uses TRBV6-1 and TRBJ2-1; TRBD2 aligns across 12 bases. Germline V lookup: CDR1 MNHNS, CDR2 SASEGT. CDR3 length: 16 residues. The J segment lost 6 bases and the V segment lost 9 bases, leaving 12 bases of the junction unmatched.

The rearrangement joins TRBV29-1 to TRBJ2-7; maybe TRBD1 (7 bases). Germline V lookup: CDR1 SQVTM, CDR2 ANQGSEA. The CDR3 is made up of 16 amino acids. V was trimmed by 2 bases and J by 1 base, leaving 18 bases between them. As DNA, the CDR3 is TGCAGCGTTGAACCGCAGGGGGGAAAGCTGTCCTACGAGCAGTACTTC. This translates into CSVEPQGGKLSYEQYF.

The V call is TRBV24-1, the J call TRBJ1-3; TRBD1 aligns across 10 bases. J was trimmed by 8 bases and V by 1 base; bases with no gene match: 7. Germline CDR1 reads KGHDR; CDR2 reads SFDVKD. The CDR3 is 16 amino acids. CDR3 sequence: CATSDFPRDRGDTIYF. As DNA, the CDR3 is TGTGCCACCAGTGATTTCCCCCGGGACAGGGGAGACACCATATATTTT.

This clonotype was seen just once. J is TRBJ2-7 and V is TRBV10-3; the D call may be TRBD1 or TRBD2 (5 bases each). The V end lost 5 bases, the J end lost 2 bases, and 10 bases lay between the germline ends. The CDR3 is 13 amino acids. Germline CDR1 reads ENHRY; CDR2 reads SYGVKD. The DNA for the CDR3 is TGTGCCATCAGTTGGGACCAAGCCTACGAGCAGTACTTC. It is translated as CAISWDQAYEQYF.

Regarding this clonotype: One junction end does not reproduce the germline sequence, and a read error may be involved. The chain couples TRBV5-1 to TRBJ2-7; D is unresolved. Germline CDR1 and CDR2: SGHRS and YFSETQ. The CDR3 spans 14 residues. Here the CDR3 reads CGSSLSWSRYEQYF. CDR3 DNA sequence: TGCGGCAGCAGCTTATCATGGTCTCGATACGAGCAGTACTTC.

This clonotype came up many times. V is TRBV12-3 or TRBV12-4 and J is TRBJ1-6, with 10 bases matching TRBD1. There are 14 residues in the CDR3. J gave up 11 bases and V 6 bases, and 7 bases lay outside the gene matches. As DNA, the CDR3 is TGTGCCAGCAGACCGGGACAGGGGATCCCACCCCTCCACTTT. Translation gives CASRPGQGIPPLHF.

This clonotype occurred many times. The rearrangement joins TRBV30 to TRBJ1-1; TRBD1 matches at 8 bases. Germline trimming cut 5 bases from V and 1 base from J; bases unmatched to any gene: 6. Germline V gene data show CDR1 as GTSNPN and CDR2 as SVGIG (reference sequence). The CDR3 spans 14 residues. Written as DNA, the CDR3 is TGTGCCTGGGACAGGGGCGTTTCGAACACTGAAGCTTTCTTT. It yields the protein CAWDRGVSNTEAFF. Looking up the rest from reference TRBV30 and TRBJ1-1 gives the full variable domain: SQTIHQWPATLVQPVGSPLSLECTVEGTSNPNLYWYRQAAGRGLQLLFYSVGIGQISSEVPQNLSASRPQDRQFILSSKKLLLSDSGFYLCAWDRGVSNTEAFFGQGTRLTVV.